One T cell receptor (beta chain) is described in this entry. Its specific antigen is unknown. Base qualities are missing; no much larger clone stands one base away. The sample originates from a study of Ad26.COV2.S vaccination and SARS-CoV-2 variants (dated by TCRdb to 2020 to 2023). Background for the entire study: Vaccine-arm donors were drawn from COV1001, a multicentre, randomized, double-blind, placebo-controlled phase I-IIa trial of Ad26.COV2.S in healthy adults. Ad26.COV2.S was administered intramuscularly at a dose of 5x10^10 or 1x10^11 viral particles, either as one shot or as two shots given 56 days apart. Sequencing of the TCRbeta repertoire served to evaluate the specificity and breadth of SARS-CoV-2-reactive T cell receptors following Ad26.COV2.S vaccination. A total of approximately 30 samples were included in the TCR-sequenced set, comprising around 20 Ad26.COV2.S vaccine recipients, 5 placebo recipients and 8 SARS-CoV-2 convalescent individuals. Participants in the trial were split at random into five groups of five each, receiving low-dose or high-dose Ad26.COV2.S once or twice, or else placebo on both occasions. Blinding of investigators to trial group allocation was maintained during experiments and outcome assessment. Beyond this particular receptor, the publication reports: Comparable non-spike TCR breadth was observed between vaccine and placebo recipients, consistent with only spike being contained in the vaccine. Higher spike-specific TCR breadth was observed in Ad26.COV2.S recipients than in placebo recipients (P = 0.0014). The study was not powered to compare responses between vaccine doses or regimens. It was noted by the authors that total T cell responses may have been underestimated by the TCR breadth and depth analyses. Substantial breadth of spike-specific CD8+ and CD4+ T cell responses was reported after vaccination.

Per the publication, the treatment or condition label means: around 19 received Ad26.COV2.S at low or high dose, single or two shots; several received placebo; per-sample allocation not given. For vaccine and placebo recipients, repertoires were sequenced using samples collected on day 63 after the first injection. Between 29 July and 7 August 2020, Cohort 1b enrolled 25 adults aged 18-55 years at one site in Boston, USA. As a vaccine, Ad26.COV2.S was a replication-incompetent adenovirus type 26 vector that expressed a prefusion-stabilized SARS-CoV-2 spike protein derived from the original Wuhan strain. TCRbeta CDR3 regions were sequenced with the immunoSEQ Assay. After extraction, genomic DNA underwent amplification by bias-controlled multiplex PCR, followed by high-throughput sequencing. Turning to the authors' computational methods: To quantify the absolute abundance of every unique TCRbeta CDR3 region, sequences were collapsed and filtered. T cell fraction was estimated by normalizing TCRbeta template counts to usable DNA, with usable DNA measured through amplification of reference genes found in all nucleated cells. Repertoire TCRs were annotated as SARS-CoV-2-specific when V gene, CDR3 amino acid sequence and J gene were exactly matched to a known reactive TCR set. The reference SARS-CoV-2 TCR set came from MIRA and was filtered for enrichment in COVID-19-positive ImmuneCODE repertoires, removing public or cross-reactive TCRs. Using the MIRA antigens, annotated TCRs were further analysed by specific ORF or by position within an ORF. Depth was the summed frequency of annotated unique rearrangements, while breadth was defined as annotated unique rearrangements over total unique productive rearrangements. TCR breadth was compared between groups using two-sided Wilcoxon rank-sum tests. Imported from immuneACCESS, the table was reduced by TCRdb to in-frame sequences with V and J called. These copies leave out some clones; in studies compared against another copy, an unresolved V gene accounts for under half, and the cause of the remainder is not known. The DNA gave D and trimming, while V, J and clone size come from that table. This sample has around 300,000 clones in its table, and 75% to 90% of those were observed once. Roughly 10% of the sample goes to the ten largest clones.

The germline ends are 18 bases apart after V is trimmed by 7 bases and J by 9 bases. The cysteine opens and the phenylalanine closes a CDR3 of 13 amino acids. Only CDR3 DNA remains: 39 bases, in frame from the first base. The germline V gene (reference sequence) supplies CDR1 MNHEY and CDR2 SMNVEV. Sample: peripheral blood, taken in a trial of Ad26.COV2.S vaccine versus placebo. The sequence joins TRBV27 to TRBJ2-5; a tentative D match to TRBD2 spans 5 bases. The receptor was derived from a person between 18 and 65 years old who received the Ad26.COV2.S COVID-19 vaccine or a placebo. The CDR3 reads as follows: CASMDWSMMAQYF. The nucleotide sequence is TGTGCCAGCATGGACTGGTCTATGATGGCCCAGTACTTC.